The 2 T cell receptor beta chains listed next were all sequenced from one sample in a study of cytomegalovirus exposure and HLA in healthy donors (dated by TCRdb to 2015 to 2018). The method was the immunoSEQ multiplex PCR assay. The multiplex PCR relied on a mix of 60 forward primers for TCR Vbeta segments and 13 reverse primers for TCR Jbeta segments. TCRdb provides this immuneACCESS table in a form limited to in-frame rearrangements. Some clones are lacking; in checked studies, under half of them reflect an unresolved V gene, and why the rest are absent is not known. The sample table records about 120,000 clones; roughly 70% of these occur just once. The ten largest clones capture nearly 3% of the sample. The specimen was PBMCs. These receptor sequences come from a woman aged 40-49 years in good health and CMV-seropositive.

The gene calls are TRBV9 and TRBJ1-2, with TRBD1 matching over 8 bases. The trim removed 6 bases at V and 7 bases at J, leaving 8 bases unmatched. The germline V gene has CDR1 SGDLS and CDR2 YYNGEE. The CDR3 contains 13 residues. The CDR3 protein is CASTGQGARGYTF. Here the CDR3 DNA reads TGTGCCAGCACGGGGCAGGGGGCGCGTGGCTACACCTTC.

This sequence joins TRBV4-3 and TRBJ2-7; 8 bases are a match to TRBD1. The CDR3 covers 15 residues. V was clipped by 0 bases and J by 7 bases; unmatched bases: 8. The germline V gene has CDR1 LGHNA and CDR2 YSLEER. CDR3 DNA sequence: TGCGCCAGCAGCCAAGAGACAGGGGTTCCTGGGGAGCAGTACTTC. Translation: CASSQETGVPGEQYF.